The present entry profiles one T cell receptor (beta chain) with its context. TCRdb's copy holds only in-frame clones and misses some; the assay was immunoSEQ multiplex PCR. In the table there are some 15,000 clones, around four fifths of which are singletons. The sample originates from a study of tumour-infiltrating T cells in Burkitt lymphoma. Background on the study: Productive clonality predicted overall and progression-free survival.

The CDR3 sequence is 15 residues long. Per the germline V gene, CDR1 is MNHEY and CDR2 is SVGAGI. Trimming took 2 bases from V and 5 from J, leaving 15 bases between them. Material for sequencing was tumor tissue. The receptor's source is a human donor with diffuse large B-cell lymphoma. The chain is built from TRBV6-5 and TRBJ2-5; D possibly corresponds to TRBD2 (6 bases). As DNA, the CDR3 is TGTGCCAGCAGTTACCAAGGACTATCCCAGGAGACCCAGTACTTC. Translation: CASSYQGLSQETQYF.